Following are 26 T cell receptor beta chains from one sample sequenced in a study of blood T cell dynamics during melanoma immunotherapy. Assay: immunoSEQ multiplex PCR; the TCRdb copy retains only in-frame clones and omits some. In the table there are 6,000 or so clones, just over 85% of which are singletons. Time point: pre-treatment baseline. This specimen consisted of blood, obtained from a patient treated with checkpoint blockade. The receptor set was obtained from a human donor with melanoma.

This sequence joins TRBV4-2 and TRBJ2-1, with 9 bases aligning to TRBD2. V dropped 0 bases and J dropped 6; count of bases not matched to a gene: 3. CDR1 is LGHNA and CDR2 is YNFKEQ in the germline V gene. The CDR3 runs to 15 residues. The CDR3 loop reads CASSQDAGGPNEQFF. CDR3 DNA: TGTGCCAGCAGCCAAGATGCGGGGGGGCCCAATGAGCAGTTCTTC.

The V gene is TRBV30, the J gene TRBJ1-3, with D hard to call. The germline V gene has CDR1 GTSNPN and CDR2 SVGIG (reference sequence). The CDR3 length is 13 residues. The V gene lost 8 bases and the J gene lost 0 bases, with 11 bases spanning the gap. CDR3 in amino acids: CATRLFSGNTIYF. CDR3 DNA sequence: TGTGCCACAAGACTCTTCTCTGGAAACACCATATATTTT.

CDR3 in amino acids: CASSIGQGNSYEQYF. The CDR3 DNA is TGTGCCAGCAGTATTGGACAGGGAAACTCCTACGAGCAGTACTTC. The chain uses TRBV6-1 and TRBJ2-7, with 8 nucleotides matching TRBD1. The CDR3 loop spans 15 amino acids. Trimming cost V 5 bases and J 0 bases; bases outside gene matches: 6. Germline values: CDR1 MNHNS, CDR2 SASEGT.

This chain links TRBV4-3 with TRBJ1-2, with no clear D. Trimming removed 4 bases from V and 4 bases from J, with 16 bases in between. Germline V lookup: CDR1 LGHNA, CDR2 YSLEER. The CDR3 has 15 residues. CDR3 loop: CASSPMRGFTYGYTF. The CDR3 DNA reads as TGCGCCAGCAGCCCGATGCGAGGGTTTACCTATGGCTACACCTTC.

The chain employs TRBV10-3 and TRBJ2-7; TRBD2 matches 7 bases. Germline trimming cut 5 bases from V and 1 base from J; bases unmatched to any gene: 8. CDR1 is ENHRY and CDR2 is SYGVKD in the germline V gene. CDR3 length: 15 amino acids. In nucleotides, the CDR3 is TGTGCCATCAGTAGGGAGGGGTTAGGATCCTACGAGCAGTACTTC. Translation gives CAISREGLGSYEQYF.

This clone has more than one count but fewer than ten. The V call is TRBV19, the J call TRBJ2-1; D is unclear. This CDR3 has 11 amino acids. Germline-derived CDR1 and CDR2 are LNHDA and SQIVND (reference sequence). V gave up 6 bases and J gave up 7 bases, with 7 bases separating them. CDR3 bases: TGTGCCAGTAGCACTTGGAATGAGCAGTTCTTC. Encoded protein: CASSTWNEQFF.

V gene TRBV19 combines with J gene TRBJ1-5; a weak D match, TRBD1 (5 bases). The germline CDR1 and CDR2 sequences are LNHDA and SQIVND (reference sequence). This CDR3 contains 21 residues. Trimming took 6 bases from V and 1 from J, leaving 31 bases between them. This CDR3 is CASRLGRGQDKGRGSNQPQHF. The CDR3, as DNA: TGTGCCAGTAGGCTGGGGAGGGGCCAGGACAAGGGTAGGGGAAGCAATCAGCCCCAGCATTTT.

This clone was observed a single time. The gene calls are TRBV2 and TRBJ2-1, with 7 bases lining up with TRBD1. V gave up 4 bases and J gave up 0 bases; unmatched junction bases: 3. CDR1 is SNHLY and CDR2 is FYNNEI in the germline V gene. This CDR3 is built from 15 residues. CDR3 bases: TGTGCCAGCAGTGGAGGGGGCCCCTCCTACAATGAGCAGTTCTTC. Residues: CASSGGGPSYNEQFF.

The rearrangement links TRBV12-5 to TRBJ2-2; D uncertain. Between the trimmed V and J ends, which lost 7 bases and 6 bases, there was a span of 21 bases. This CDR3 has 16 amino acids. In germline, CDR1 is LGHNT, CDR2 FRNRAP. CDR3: CASDRRERDPAGELFF. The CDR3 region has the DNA TGTGCTAGTGACCGAAGGGAAAGGGATCCCGCCGGGGAGCTGTTTTTT. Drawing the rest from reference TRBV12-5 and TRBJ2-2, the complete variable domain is DARVTQTPRHKVTEMGQEVTMRCQPILGHNTVFWYRQTMMQGLELLAYFRNRAPLDDSGMPKDRFSAEMPDATLATLKIQPSEPRDSAVYFCASDRRERDPAGELFFGEGSRLTVL.

CDR3 loop: CASSQTHGNNEKLFF. CDR3 coding DNA: TGTGCCAGCAGCCAAACACACGGAAATAATGAAAAACTGTTTTTT. V and J are TRBV4-2 and TRBJ1-4; D is ambiguous. Trimming left V 2 bases short and J 4 bases short, with 11 bases between. This CDR3 has 15 residues. In germline, CDR1 is LGHNA, CDR2 YNFKEQ.

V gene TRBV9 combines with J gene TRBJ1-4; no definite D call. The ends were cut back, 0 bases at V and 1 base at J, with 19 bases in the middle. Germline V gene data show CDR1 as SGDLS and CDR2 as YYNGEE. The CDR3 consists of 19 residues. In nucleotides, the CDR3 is TGTGCCAGCAGCGTAGAGGAGGGCTGGGTACGGGGAACTAATGAAAAACTGTTTTTT. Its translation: CASSVEEGWVRGTNEKLFF.

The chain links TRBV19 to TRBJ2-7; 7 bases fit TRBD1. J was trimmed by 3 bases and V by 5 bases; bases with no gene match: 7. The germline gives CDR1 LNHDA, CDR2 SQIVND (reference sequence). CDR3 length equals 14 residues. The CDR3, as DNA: TGTGCCAGTAGTTCCGGGACAGAGAACTACGAGCAGTACTTC. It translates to CASSSGTENYEQYF.

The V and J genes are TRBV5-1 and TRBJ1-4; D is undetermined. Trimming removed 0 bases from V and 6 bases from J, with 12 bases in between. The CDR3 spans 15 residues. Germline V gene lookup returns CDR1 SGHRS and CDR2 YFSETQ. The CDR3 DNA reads TGCGCCAGCAGCTTGGGAGGACGGAGGTATGAAAAACTGTTTTTT. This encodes CASSLGGRRYEKLFF.

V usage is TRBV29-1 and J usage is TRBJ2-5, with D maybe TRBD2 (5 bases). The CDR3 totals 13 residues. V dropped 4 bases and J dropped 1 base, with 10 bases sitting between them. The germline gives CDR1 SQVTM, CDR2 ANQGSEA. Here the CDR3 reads CSVVRAVQETQYF. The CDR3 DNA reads TGCAGCGTTGTGAGGGCAGTCCAAGAGACCCAGTACTTC.

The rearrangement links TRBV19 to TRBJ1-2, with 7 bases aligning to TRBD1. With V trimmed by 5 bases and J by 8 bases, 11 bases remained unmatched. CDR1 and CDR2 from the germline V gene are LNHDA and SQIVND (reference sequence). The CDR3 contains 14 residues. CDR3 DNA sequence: TGTGCCAGTAGTCCATCGTGGACAGGACGCGGCTACACCTTC. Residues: CASSPSWTGRGYTF. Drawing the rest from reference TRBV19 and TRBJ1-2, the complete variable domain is DGGITQSPKYLFRKEGQNVTLSCEQNLNHDAMYWYRQDPGQGLRLIYYSQIVNDFQKGDIAEGYSVSREKKESFPLTVTSAQKNPTAFYLCASSPSWTGRGYTFGSGTRLTVV.

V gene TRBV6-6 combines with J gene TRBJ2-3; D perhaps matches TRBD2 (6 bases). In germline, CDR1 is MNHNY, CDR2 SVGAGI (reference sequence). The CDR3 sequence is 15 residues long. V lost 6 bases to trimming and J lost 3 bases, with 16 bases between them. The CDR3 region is CASSLGGSGTDTQYF. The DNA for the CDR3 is TGTGCCAGCAGCTTGGGAGGATCAGGGACAGATACGCAGTATTTT.

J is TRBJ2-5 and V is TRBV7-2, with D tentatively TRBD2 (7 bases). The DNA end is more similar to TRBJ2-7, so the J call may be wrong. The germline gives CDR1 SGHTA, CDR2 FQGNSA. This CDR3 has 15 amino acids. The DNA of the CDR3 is TGTGCCAGCAGCCCGCTGGTGGGGGGGCCTTACGAGCAGTACTTC. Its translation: CASSPLVGGPYEQYF.

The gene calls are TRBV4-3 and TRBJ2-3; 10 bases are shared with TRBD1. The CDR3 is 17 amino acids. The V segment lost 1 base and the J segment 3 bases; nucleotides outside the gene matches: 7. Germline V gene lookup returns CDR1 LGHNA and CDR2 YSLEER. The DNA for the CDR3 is TGCGCCAGCAGCCAAGCCCTTCCGGGACAGGGGACAGATACGCAGTATTTT. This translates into CASSQALPGQGTDTQYF.

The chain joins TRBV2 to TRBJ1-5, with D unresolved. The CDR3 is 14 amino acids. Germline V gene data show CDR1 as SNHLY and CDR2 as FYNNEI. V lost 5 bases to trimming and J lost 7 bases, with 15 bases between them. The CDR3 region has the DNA TGTGCCAGCAGTATTTATCGGGGAGGACAGCCCCAGCATTTT. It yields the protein CASSIYRGGQPQHF. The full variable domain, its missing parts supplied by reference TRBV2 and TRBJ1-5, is EPEVTQTPSHQVTQMGQEVILRCVPISNHLYFYWYRQILGQKVEFLVSFYNNEISEKSEIFDDQFSVERPDGSNFTLKIRSTKLEDSAMYFCASSIYRGGQPQHFGDGTRLSIL.

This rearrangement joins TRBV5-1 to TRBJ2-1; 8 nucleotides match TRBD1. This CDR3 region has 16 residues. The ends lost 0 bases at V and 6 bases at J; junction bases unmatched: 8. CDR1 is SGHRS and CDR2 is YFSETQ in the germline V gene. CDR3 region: CASSLALGQGPNEQFF. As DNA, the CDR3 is TGCGCCAGCAGCTTGGCGTTAGGACAGGGACCCAATGAGCAGTTCTTC.

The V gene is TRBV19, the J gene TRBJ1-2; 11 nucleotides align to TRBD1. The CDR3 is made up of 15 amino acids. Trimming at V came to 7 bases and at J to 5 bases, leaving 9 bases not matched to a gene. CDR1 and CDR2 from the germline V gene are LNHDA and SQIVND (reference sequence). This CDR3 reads CASKKTGQGAYGYTF. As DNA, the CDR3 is TGTGCCAGTAAGAAGACAGGACAGGGGGCTTATGGCTACACCTTC.

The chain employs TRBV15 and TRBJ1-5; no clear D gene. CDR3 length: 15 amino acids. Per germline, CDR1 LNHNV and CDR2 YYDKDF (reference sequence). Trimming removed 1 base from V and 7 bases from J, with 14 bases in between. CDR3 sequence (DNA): TGTGCCACCAGCAGAGGGGAGACCCGTCCGCAGCCCCAGCATTTT. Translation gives CATSRGETRPQPQHF.

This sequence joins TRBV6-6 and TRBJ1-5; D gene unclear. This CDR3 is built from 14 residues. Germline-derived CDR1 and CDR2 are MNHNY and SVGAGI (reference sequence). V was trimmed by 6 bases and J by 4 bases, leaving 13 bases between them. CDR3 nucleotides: TGTGCCAGCAGAGACACCGGATCTAATCAGCCCCAGCATTTT. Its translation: CASRDTGSNQPQHF.

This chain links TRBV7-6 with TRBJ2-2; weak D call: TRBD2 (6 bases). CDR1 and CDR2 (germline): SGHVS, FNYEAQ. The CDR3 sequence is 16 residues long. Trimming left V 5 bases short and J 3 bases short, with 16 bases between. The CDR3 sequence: CASSDRVGGDTGELFF. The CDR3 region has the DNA TGTGCCAGCAGCGATCGGGTGGGCGGGGACACCGGGGAGCTGTTTTTT. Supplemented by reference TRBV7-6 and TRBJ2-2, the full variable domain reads GAGVSQSPRYKVTKRGQDVALRCDPISGHVSLYWYRQALGQGPEFLTYFNYEAQQDKSGLPNDRFSAERPEGSISTLTIQRTEQRDSAMYRCASSDRVGGDTGELFFGEGSRLTVL.

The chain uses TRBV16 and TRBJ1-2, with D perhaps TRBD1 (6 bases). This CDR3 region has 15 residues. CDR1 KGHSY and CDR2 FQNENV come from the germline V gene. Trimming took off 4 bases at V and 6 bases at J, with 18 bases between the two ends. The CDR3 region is CASSPPRGIGDGYTF. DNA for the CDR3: TGTGCCAGCAGCCCTCCGAGGGGGATTGGCGATGGCTACACCTTC. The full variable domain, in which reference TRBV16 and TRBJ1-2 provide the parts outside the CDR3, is GEEVAQTPKHLVRGEGQKAKLYCAPIKGHSYVFWYQQVLKNEFKFLISFQNENVFDETGMPKERFSAKCLPNSPCSLEIQATKLEDSAVYFCASSPPRGIGDGYTFGSGTRLTVV.

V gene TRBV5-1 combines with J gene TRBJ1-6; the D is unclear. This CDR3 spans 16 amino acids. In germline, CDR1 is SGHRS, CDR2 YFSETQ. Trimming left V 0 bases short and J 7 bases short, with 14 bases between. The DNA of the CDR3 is TGCGCCAGCAGCTTGGCTGGGTCCCGCTGGAATTCACCCCTCCACTTT. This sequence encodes CASSLAGSRWNSPLHF.